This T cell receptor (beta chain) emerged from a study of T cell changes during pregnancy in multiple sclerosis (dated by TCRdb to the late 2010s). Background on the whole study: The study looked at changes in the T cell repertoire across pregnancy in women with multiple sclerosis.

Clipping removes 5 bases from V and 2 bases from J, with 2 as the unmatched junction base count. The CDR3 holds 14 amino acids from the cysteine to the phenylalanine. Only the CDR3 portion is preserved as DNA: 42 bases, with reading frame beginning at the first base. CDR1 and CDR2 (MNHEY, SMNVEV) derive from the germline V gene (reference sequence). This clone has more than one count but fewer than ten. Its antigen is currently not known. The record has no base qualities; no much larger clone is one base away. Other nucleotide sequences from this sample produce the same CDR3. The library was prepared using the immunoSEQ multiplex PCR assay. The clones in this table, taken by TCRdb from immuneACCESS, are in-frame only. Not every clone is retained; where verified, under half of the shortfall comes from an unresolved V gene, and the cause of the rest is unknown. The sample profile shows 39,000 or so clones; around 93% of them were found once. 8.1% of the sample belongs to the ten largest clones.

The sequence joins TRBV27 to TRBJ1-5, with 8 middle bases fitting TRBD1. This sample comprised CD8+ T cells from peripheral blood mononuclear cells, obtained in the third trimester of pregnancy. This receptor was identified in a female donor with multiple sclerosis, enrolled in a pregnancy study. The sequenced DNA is TGTGCCAGCAGTCTACAGGGGGGCAATCAGCCCCAGCATTTT. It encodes CASSLQGGNQPQHF.